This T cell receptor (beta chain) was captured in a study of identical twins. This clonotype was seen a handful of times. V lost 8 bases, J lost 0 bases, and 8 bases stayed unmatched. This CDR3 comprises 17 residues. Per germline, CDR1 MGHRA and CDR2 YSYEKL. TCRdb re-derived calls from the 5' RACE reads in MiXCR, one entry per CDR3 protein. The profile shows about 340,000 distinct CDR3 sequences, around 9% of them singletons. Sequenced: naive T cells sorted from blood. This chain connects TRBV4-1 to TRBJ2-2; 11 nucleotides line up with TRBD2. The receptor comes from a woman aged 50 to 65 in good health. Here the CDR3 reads CASSYSGRASNTGELFF. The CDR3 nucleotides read TGCGCCAGCTCGTATAGCGGGAGGGCCTCGAACACCGGGGAGCTGTTTTTT.